What follows is one T cell receptor (beta chain) and its context. This table comes from immunoSEQ multiplex PCR, and its TCRdb copy is limited to in-frame clones, with some not included. The repertoire consists of 120,000 to 150,000 clones, with around nine tenths occurring once and the leading ten covering approximately 1.8%. The data are from a study of T cell responses to AZD1222 COVID-19 vaccine. This receptor was obtained from an adult who received the AZD1222 COVID-19 vaccine. The source was peripheral blood, collected 28 days after the second AZD1222 dose.

The CDR3 is CASSLGGWTEAFF. DNA of the CDR3: TGTGCCAGCAGCTTAGGAGGGTGGACTGAAGCTTTCTTT. V gene TRBV11-2 combines with J gene TRBJ1-1; D uncertain. In germline, CDR1 is SGHAT, CDR2 FQNNGV. CDR3 length: 13 residues. Deletions cut 1 base from V and 5 bases from J, with 8 bases between.